This record looks at one TCR beta chain sequence and its context. Germline V gene sequence: CDR1 SGHRS, CDR2 YFSETQ. V was trimmed by 4 bases and J by 2 bases, leaving 8 bases between them. The CDR3 contains 13 residues. The data were obtained in a study of glioma-infiltrating T cells after dendritic cell vaccination. Clones were read by immunoSEQ multiplex PCR, and TCRdb kept only the in-frame ones, dropping some. The data contain just over 95,000 clones, roughly three quarters of them singletons. The rearrangement links TRBV5-1 to TRBJ2-3; D is unclear. Sequencing used blood, obtained before dendritic cell vaccination. This clonotype was obtained from a human donor with glioblastoma. This CDR3 is CASSPLVTDTQYF. CDR3 nucleotides: TGCGCCAGCAGCCCCCTTGTCACAGATACGCAGTATTTT.